These 32 T cell receptor beta chains were sequenced from one sample in a study of CD8 T cells in Susac syndrome. The RNA input was roughly 0.45 to 1 ug, and it was reverse transcribed with random hexamers. One entry per CDR3 protein, called by TCRdb with MiXCR from the immunoSEQ multiplex PCR reads. The sample lists about 47,000 distinct CDR3 sequences, 92% occurring once. Material for sequencing was CD8+ T cells from PBMCs. The receptors stem from a human donor in good health.

V gene TRBV7-9 combines with J gene TRBJ2-7; tentatively, D is TRBD2 (5 bases). Trimming shortened V by 1 base and J by 5 bases, and 9 bases separated the two germline ends. This CDR3 spans 13 amino acids. Germline V lookup: CDR1 SEHNR, CDR2 FQNEAQ (reference sequence). As DNA, the CDR3 is TGTGCCAGCAGCTTAGTTGCGGGCCACGAGCAGTACTTC. This sequence encodes CASSLVAGHEQYF.

J is TRBJ2-2 and V is TRBV4-1, with D tentatively TRBD1 or TRBD2 (5 bases each). CDR3 size: 16 residues. V lost 3 bases to trimming and J lost 4 bases, with 15 bases between them. CDR1 and CDR2 from the germline V gene are MGHRA and YSYEKL. CDR3 in DNA: TGCGCCAGCAGCCAGGGGCGGGCCCCGAGCACCGGGGAGCTGTTTTTT. It specifies CASSQGRAPSTGELFF.

The chain couples TRBV3-1 to TRBJ2-5; D call uncertain. Germline CDR1 and CDR2: LGHDT and YNNKEL (reference sequence). The CDR3 runs 16 residues. Trimming took 1 base from V and 4 from J, leaving 16 bases between them. The CDR3 loop reads CASSQGSSPGAETQYF. The CDR3 DNA reads as TGTGCCAGCAGCCAAGGGTCCAGCCCAGGAGCAGAGACCCAGTACTTC.

This rearrangement joins TRBV29-1 to TRBJ2-7, with D unclear. Germline V lookup: CDR1 SQVTM, CDR2 ANQGSEA. V lost 0 bases and J lost 4, with 10 bases in between. This CDR3 is 13 amino acids long. The DNA of the CDR3 is TGCAGCGTTGAAGATTCACGATCATACGAGCAGTACTTC. Translating it yields CSVEDSRSYEQYF.

This chain links TRBV6-2 or TRBV6-3 with TRBJ2-1; TRBD2 aligns across 9 bases. The germline V gene has CDR1 MNHEY and CDR2 SVGEGT. The CDR3 covers 17 residues. V was pared by 6 bases and J by 9 bases, with 18 bases of the junction left unmatched. CDR3 protein: CASRTPMVSGRLAEQFF. CDR3 nucleotide sequence: TGTGCCAGCAGGACGCCCATGGTTAGCGGGAGACTGGCTGAGCAGTTCTTC.

J is TRBJ2-3 and V is TRBV29-1; D is uncertain. Trimming pared 5 bases from V and 1 base from J, leaving 13 bases between. CDR3 length: 14 residues. The V gene's germline CDR1 is SQVTM and CDR2 ANQGSEA. CDR3 sequence: CSVIGRLGTDTQYF. The CDR3 DNA reads as TGCAGCGTTATAGGGCGTCTCGGCACAGATACGCAGTATTTT.

The chain couples TRBV12-3 or TRBV12-4 to TRBJ2-1; 10 bases agree with TRBD2. CDR3 length equals 15 residues. V trimming: 5 bases; J trimming: 4 bases; junction bases outside the gene matches: 5. CDR3 sequence reads: CASSILAGVYNEQFF. In DNA, the CDR3 is TGTGCCAGCAGTATTCTAGCGGGAGTATACAATGAGCAGTTCTTC.

This sequence joins TRBV11-2 and TRBJ2-3; 10 bases line up with TRBD2. Germline lookup yields CDR1 SGHAT and CDR2 FQNNGV. The CDR3 extends over 15 amino acids. The J segment lost 2 bases and the V segment lost 5 bases, leaving 4 bases of the junction unmatched. CDR3 nucleotide sequence: TGTGCCAGCAGCCAAGCGGGAGGGGCCACAGATACGCAGTATTTT. It specifies CASSQAGGATDTQYF. Together with reference TRBV11-2 and TRBJ2-3, the CDR3 gives the full variable domain: EAGVAQSPRYKIIEKRQSVAFWCNPISGHATLYWYQQILGQGPKLLIQFQNNGVVDDSQLPKDRFSAERLKGVDSTLKIQPAKLEDSAVYLCASSQAGGATDTQYFGPGTRLTVL.

The CDR3 region is CAWSQDRGTEAFF. The CDR3 DNA reads TGTGCCTGGAGTCAGGACAGGGGCACTGAAGCTTTCTTT. V is TRBV30 and J is TRBJ1-1, with 9 bases fitting TRBD1. CDR3 length: 13 residues. V gave up 2 bases and J gave up 4 bases; unmatched junction bases: 2. CDR1 is GTSNPN and CDR2 is SVGIG in the germline V gene (reference sequence).

The chain is built from TRBV2 and TRBJ2-1; D call uncertain. This CDR3 is 13 amino acids long. The germline V gene encodes CDR1 SNHLY and CDR2 FYNNEI. The V and J ends lost 6 bases and 4 bases respectively, with 10 bases between them. The DNA of the CDR3 is TGTGCCAGCAGAACAATTACGTACAATGAGCAGTTCTTC. It yields the protein CASRTITYNEQFF.

The rearrangement joins TRBV7-9 to TRBJ1-1, with D perhaps TRBD1 (6 bases). Trimming shortened V by 9 bases and J by 2 bases, and 10 bases separated the two germline ends. The CDR3 is 12 amino acids. Germline assignment: CDR1 SEHNR and CDR2 FQNEAQ (reference sequence). The CDR3 here is CASLDSNTEAFF. CDR3 sequence (DNA): TGTGCCAGTTTGGACAGTAACACTGAAGCTTTCTTT. Complete variable domain (other parts from reference TRBV7-9 and TRBJ1-1): DTGVSQNPRHKITKRGQNVTFRCDPISEHNRLYWYRQTLGQGPEFLTYFQNEAQLEKSRLLSDRFSAERPKGSFSTLEIQRTEQGDSAMYLCASLDSNTEAFFGQGTRLTVV.

V and J are TRBV15 and TRBJ2-5; TRBD1 matches 9 bases. The V segment lost 3 bases and the J segment 4 bases; nucleotides outside the gene matches: 9. The CDR3 is 16 amino acids. The germline V gene encodes CDR1 LNHNV and CDR2 YYDKDF (reference sequence). The DNA for the CDR3 is TGTGCCACCAGCAGCCCCGGGACAGGGAGGGGAGAGACCCAGTACTTC. It yields the protein CATSSPGTGRGETQYF.

The chain recombines TRBV21-1 with TRBJ2-4; the DNA was not compared with TRBD2, the D call given in the table. TRBV21-1 is marked as a pseudogene. The CDR3 extends over 16 amino acids. The DNA of the CDR3 is TGTGCCAGCAGCACAGAAGATGGGAGAGCCAAAAACATTCAGTACTTC. This codes for CASSTEDGRAKNIQYF.

Comment on this clonotype: The conserved final phenylalanine or tryptophan is absent from the CDR3, which likely points to a read error. The limits of the CDR3 on the DNA are not certain, so only TCRdb's listed CDR3 is given. The rearrangement joins TRBV29-1 to TRBJ1-2; TRBD1 is the table's D call and was not checked against the DNA. Germline V gene lookup returns CDR1 SQVTM and CDR2 ANQGSEA. The CDR3 has 8 amino acids, counting both end residues. Here the CDR3 reads CSVGPGSI.

V and J are TRBV11-3 and TRBJ2-1, with D maybe TRBD2 (6 bases). Looked up from germline, CDR1 is SGHNT and CDR2 is YENEEA. The V and J ends lost 6 bases and 0 bases respectively, with 12 bases between them. The CDR3 sequence is 15 residues long. CDR3 loop: CASSWDSSSYNEQFF. CDR3 bases: TGTGCCAGCAGTTGGGACTCAAGCTCCTACAATGAGCAGTTCTTC.

CDR3 coding DNA: TGCAGCGTTGCTGGGGATAGCAATCAGCCCCAGCATTTT. This encodes CSVAGDSNQPQHF. V usage is TRBV29-1 and J usage is TRBJ1-5; D not certain. V was pared by 4 bases and J by 0 bases, with 7 bases between. This CDR3 contains 13 residues. CDR1 and CDR2 (germline): SQVTM, ANQGSEA.

The chain links TRBV5-6 to TRBJ1-1, with D possibly matching TRBD1 (6 bases). The length of the CDR3 is 17 residues. Trimming stripped 4 bases from V and 0 bases from J, with 19 bases between. Germline V CDR1 and CDR2: SGHDT, YYEEEE. The CDR3 DNA is TGTGCCAGCAGCGGGTTGGACAGAGGATACATGAACACTGAAGCTTTCTTT. The encoded protein is CASSGLDRGYMNTEAFF.

The chain couples TRBV2 to TRBJ2-6; D possibly corresponds to TRBD2 (5 bases). CDR3 length equals 16 residues. Germline V CDR1 and CDR2: SNHLY, FYNNEI. V was cut by 8 bases and J by 4 bases, with 18 bases left in between. CDR3: CASGGLLGSGANVLTF. The CDR3 nucleotides are TGTGCCAGCGGAGGACTGCTAGGGAGCGGGGCCAACGTCCTGACTTTC.

This chain uses TRBV20-1 with TRBJ1-4; 7 bases agree with TRBD1. The CDR3 is made up of 14 amino acids. Germline CDR1 DFQATT, CDR2 SNEGSKA (reference sequence). V dropped 1 base and J dropped 4; count of bases not matched to a gene: 3. Written as DNA, the CDR3 is TGCAGTGCTAGAGCCCGGGACAGTAATGAAAAACTGTTTTTT. Residues: CSARARDSNEKLFF.

This rearrangement joins TRBV5-1 to TRBJ2-7; D perhaps matches TRBD2 (6 bases). Trimming pared 5 bases from V and 4 bases from J, leaving 16 bases between. Germline V gene lookup returns CDR1 SGHRS and CDR2 YFSETQ. The CDR3 is 14 residues long. The CDR3 is CASRAPSEGYEQYF. The CDR3 DNA follows: TGCGCCAGCAGAGCCCCCTCGGAGGGGTACGAGCAGTACTTC.

The chain joins TRBV7-8 to TRBJ2-1, with TRBD2 matching 16 bases. Germline V gene sequence: CDR1 SGHVS, CDR2 FQNEAQ. The V segment lost 5 bases and the J segment 5 bases; nucleotides outside the gene matches: 6. The CDR3 is 17 amino acids. The CDR3 nucleotides read TGTGCCAGCAGCCCGGGACTAGCGGGAGGGCCAGACAATGAGCAGTTCTTC. The encoded protein is CASSPGLAGGPDNEQFF.

V usage is TRBV19 and J usage is TRBJ2-2, with 7 nucleotides matching TRBD2. Per germline, CDR1 LNHDA and CDR2 SQIVND (reference sequence). Germline trimming cut 10 bases from V and 7 bases from J; bases unmatched to any gene: 6. The CDR3 is made up of 12 amino acids. CDR3 amino acids: CATGRGVGELFF. The CDR3 DNA sequence: TGTGCCACGGGCCGGGGGGTCGGGGAGCTGTTTTTT.

The rearrangement joins TRBV6-5 to TRBJ2-3, with a possible D match to TRBD1 (5 bases). CDR3 size: 17 residues. V was trimmed by 2 bases and J by 0 bases, leaving 15 bases between them. Per germline, CDR1 MNHEY and CDR2 SVGAGI. CDR3 loop: CASSYDRQTSSTDTQYF. As DNA, the CDR3 is TGTGCCAGCAGTTACGACCGACAGACCTCTAGCACAGATACGCAGTATTTT.

The rearrangement uses TRBV2 and TRBJ2-7, with D tentatively TRBD1 (6 bases). The CDR3 contains 16 residues. Germline V gives CDR1 SNHLY, CDR2 FYNNEI. Between the trimmed V and J ends, which lost 6 bases and 1 base, there was a span of 19 bases. This CDR3 reads CASRGRTAVRSYEQYF. The CDR3 nucleotides are TGTGCCAGCAGAGGCCGGACAGCCGTCCGTTCCTACGAGCAGTACTTC.

The V call is TRBV30, the J call TRBJ1-1; D ambiguous. Trimming removed 0 bases at V and 0 bases at J, with 2 bases between. The CDR3 has 12 amino acids. Germline loops: CDR1 GTSNPN, CDR2 SVGIG (reference sequence). The CDR3 coding sequence is TGTGCCTGGAGTGTGTTGAACACTGAAGCTTTCTTT. Translated: CAWSVLNTEAFF.

The J gene is TRBJ2-5, the V gene TRBV24-1; D is uncertain. CDR1 and CDR2 from the germline V gene are KGHDR and SFDVKD. V lost 5 bases to trimming and J lost 1 base, with 7 bases between them. This CDR3 has 13 residues. The CDR3 sequence: CATSGEFQETQYF. CDR3 coding DNA: TGTGCCACCAGTGGCGAGTTCCAAGAGACCCAGTACTTC.

The rearrangement joins TRBV27 to TRBJ1-1; D may be TRBD1 (6 bases). There are 14 residues in the CDR3. Trimming cost V 3 bases and J 0 bases, with 8 bases left between them. Germline V gene lookup returns CDR1 MNHEY and CDR2 SMNVEV (reference sequence). The CDR3 loop reads CASSFQGMNTEAFF. The CDR3 bases are TGTGCCAGCAGTTTCCAGGGGATGAACACTGAAGCTTTCTTT.

The CDR3 coding sequence is TGTGCCAGCAGTTTCCTCTCACCCGGGCAGGGACTAGCGGTTTTCGGGGAGCTGTTTTTT. Encoded protein: CASSFLSPGQGLAVFGELFF. V and J are TRBV6-2 or TRBV6-3 and TRBJ2-2; TRBD2 matches at 11 bases. Unmatched junction bases numbered 20, after V lost 4 bases and J lost 7 bases. The CDR3 is 20 amino acids. Germline V CDR1 and CDR2: MNHEY, SVGEGT.

This clonotype has a handful of counts. This chain links TRBV27 with TRBJ1-1; D is unresolved. The germline CDR1 and CDR2 sequences are MNHEY and SMNVEV (reference sequence). This CDR3 is 12 amino acids long. V was pared by 8 bases and J by 3 bases, with 10 bases between. The CDR3 DNA follows: TGTGCCAGCCGGTGGGGTGACACTGAAGCTTTCTTT. Translation gives CASRWGDTEAFF.

The genes are TRBV7-2 and TRBJ2-2, with TRBD2 matching over 16 bases. CDR1 is SGHTA, CDR2 FQGNSA, per germline. V lost 2 bases, J lost 4 bases, and 7 bases stayed unmatched. The CDR3 is made up of 19 amino acids. CDR3 region: CASSLLPGLAGGLTGELFF. The DNA for the CDR3 is TGTGCCAGCAGCTTACTGCCGGGACTAGCGGGAGGGCTCACCGGGGAGCTGTTTTTT. The complete variable domain, with remaining parts taken from reference TRBV7-2 and TRBJ2-2, reads GAGVSQSPSNKVTEKGKDVELRCDPISGHTALYWYRQSLGQGLEFLIYFQGNSAPDKSGLPSDRFSAERTGGSVSTLTIQRTQQEDSAVYLCASSLLPGLAGGLTGELFFGEGSRLTVL.

The chain recombines TRBV9 with TRBJ2-1; 12 nucleotides line up with TRBD2. The CDR3 consists of 15 residues. Germline V lookup: CDR1 SGDLS, CDR2 YYNGEE. V lost 7 bases and J lost 5; bases outside the gene matches: 7. For the CDR3, the DNA is TGTGCCAGCGGGGAGCTAGCGGGAGGGGACAATGAGCAGTTCTTC. Translating gives CASGELAGGDNEQFF.

The chain uses TRBV7-2 and TRBJ1-5; no clear D gene. This CDR3 has 15 residues. The V gene lost 0 bases and the J gene lost 0 bases, with 6 bases spanning the gap. CDR1 SGHTA and CDR2 FQGNSA come from the germline V gene. CDR3 in amino acids: CASSLALYSNQPQHF. CDR3 nucleotides: TGTGCCAGCAGCTTAGCGCTCTATAGCAATCAGCCCCAGCATTTT.